Each of the 26 T cell receptor beta chains below was sequenced from the same sample in a study of blood T cell repertoires in COVID-19 (dated by TCRdb to about 2020). Library preparation employed the immunoSEQ multiplex PCR assay. This immuneACCESS table, as held by TCRdb, lists in-frame sequences with V and J called but not all clones. Of the missing ones, under half trace to an unresolved V gene in checked studies; the others have no known cause. The sample includes some 100,000 clones, with about 87% observed a single time. Clones ranked in the top ten supply 9.5% to 13% of the sample. Sequences were obtained from peripheral blood. Receptor source: a woman in her 30s with acute or convalescent COVID-19.

The chain recombines TRBV10-3 with TRBJ1-1; the D gene is possibly TRBD1 (5 bases). Germline-derived CDR1 and CDR2 are ENHRY and SYGVKD. The V end lost 10 bases, the J end lost 3 bases, and 12 bases lay between the germline ends. The CDR3 is made up of 12 amino acids. CDR3 in amino acids: CATGTGDTEAFF. The CDR3 coding sequence is TGTGCCACCGGGACGGGGGACACTGAAGCTTTCTTT.

This rearrangement joins TRBV28 to TRBJ1-5, with TRBD1 matching over 7 bases. Losses at the gene ends were 2 bases for V and 9 bases for J; bases not matched to a gene: 10. Germline V CDR1 and CDR2: MDHEN, SYDVKM. This CDR3 has 15 residues. CDR3 in amino acids: CASSLRQGRGVPQHF. The CDR3 DNA follows: TGTGCCAGCAGTTTAAGACAGGGACGTGGGGTGCCCCAGCATTTT.

This clone was seen only once. J is TRBJ2-1 and V is TRBV4-1; 7 bases align to TRBD1. V was clipped by 1 base and J by 3 bases; unmatched bases: 15. CDR3 length: 19 amino acids. CDR1 and CDR2 from the germline V gene are MGHRA and YSYEKL. CDR3 sequence: CASSQVDGQGPGGYNEQFF. The DNA of the CDR3 is TGCGCCAGCAGCCAAGTGGACGGGCAAGGCCCAGGGGGCTACAATGAGCAGTTCTTC.

The chain couples TRBV4-1 to TRBJ1-3; 7 bases line up with TRBD1. Trimming removed 1 base from V and 4 bases from J; junction bases left unmatched: 4. Germline CDR1 and CDR2: MGHRA and YSYEKL. The CDR3 runs 15 residues. CDR3 nucleotides: TGCGCCAGCAGCCAAGCGACAGGGAGCGGAAACACCATATATTTT. Amino acid sequence: CASSQATGSGNTIYF.

The chain is built from TRBV12-3 or TRBV12-4 and TRBJ1-1; TRBD1 is a possible D gene (6 bases). The CDR3 consists of 13 residues. Trimming left V 4 bases short and J 2 bases short, with 8 bases between. CDR3 region: CASSWGGNTEAFF. The DNA of the CDR3 is TGTGCCAGCAGTTGGGGGGGCAACACTGAAGCTTTCTTT.

The chain combines TRBV5-1 with TRBJ2-1, with 7 bases matching TRBD2. Per germline, CDR1 SGHRS and CDR2 YFSETQ. The CDR3 runs 13 residues. Trimming took 2 bases from V and 9 from J; bases not matched to a gene: 5. The chain's CDR3 is CASSLGWGGEQFF. The CDR3 DNA is TGCGCCAGCAGCTTAGGTTGGGGGGGTGAGCAGTTCTTC.

A word on this clone: The sample has other DNA sequences that encode this CDR3 too. CDR3 DNA sequence: TGTGCCAGCAGGACAGGGGGCTCTGGAAACACCATATATTTT. Translating it yields CASRTGGSGNTIYF. V is TRBV28 and J is TRBJ1-3; 9 bases are shared with TRBD1. The CDR3 consists of 14 residues. The V gene end was trimmed by 6 bases and the J gene end by 0 bases; junction bases not matched to a gene: 0. CDR1 is MDHEN and CDR2 is SYDVKM in the germline V gene.

The CDR3 sequence: CASRTATNEKLFF. Here the CDR3 DNA reads TGTGCCAGCAGGACAGCAACTAATGAAAAACTGTTTTTT. The gene calls are TRBV6-5 and TRBJ1-4; tentative D call: TRBD1 (5 bases). The V and J ends lost 6 bases and 0 bases respectively, with 5 bases between them. The CDR3 has 13 residues. The germline V gene encodes CDR1 MNHEY and CDR2 SVGAGI.

CDR3 loop: CASSLVAGLNTEAFF. CDR3 bases: TGCGCCAGCAGCTTGGTGGCGGGACTGAACACTGAAGCTTTCTTT. The V and J genes are TRBV5-1 and TRBJ1-1; TRBD1 is a possible D gene (5 bases). CDR3 length equals 15 residues. V lost 0 bases and J lost 0, with 9 bases in between. The germline V gene encodes CDR1 SGHRS and CDR2 YFSETQ.

The chain joins TRBV12-5 to TRBJ1-4, with D uncertain. This CDR3 has 16 residues. Trimming took 3 bases from V and 3 from J, leaving 14 bases between them. CDR1 is LGHNT, CDR2 FRNRAP, per germline. The CDR3 nucleotides read TGTGCTAGTGGTTTCTCGACCGGCGGGGCTAATGAAAAACTGTTTTTT. It codes for CASGFSTGGANEKLFF.

This clone was seen a handful of times. The germline gene is not matched at one end of the junction; a read error may be the cause. The chain has TRBV18 and TRBJ1-1, with a weak D call TRBD1 (5 bases). This CDR3 has 13 residues. Germline V gives CDR1 KGHSH, CDR2 LQKENI. CDR3 sequence: CASSSSGNPEAFF. Written as DNA, the CDR3 is TGTGCCAGCTCATCATCAGGGAACCCTGAAGCTTTCTTT.

This clone showed up just a few times. The chain is built from TRBV3-1 (or the pseudogene TRBV3-2) and TRBJ1-2; possible D gene TRBD1, 5 bases. Germline V gene sequence: CDR1 LGHDT, CDR2 YNNKEL (reference sequence). V was trimmed by 4 bases and J by 4 bases, leaving 16 bases between them. CDR3 length: 15 residues. The CDR3 sequence is CASSPGGFPSYGYTF. DNA for the CDR3: TGTGCCAGCAGCCCGGGGGGTTTTCCTAGCTATGGCTACACCTTC.

V and J are TRBV19 and TRBJ2-3; D perhaps matches TRBD1 (6 bases). CDR3 length equals 17 residues. CDR1 LNHDA and CDR2 SQIVND come from the germline V gene (reference sequence). V lost 0 bases to trimming and J lost 3 bases, with 16 bases between them. The CDR3 nucleotides are TGTGCCAGTAGTATAGATGGAAAAGGGGGAGCGACAGATACGCAGTATTTT. Translated, it gives CASSIDGKGGATDTQYF. Together with reference TRBV19 and TRBJ2-3, the CDR3 gives the full variable domain: DGGITQSPKYLFRKEGQNVTLSCEQNLNHDAMYWYRQDPGQGLRLIYYSQIVNDFQKGDIAEGYSVSREKKESFPLTVTSAQKNPTAFYLCASSIDGKGGATDTQYFGPGTRLTVL.

The table lists this clone with a count of one. The chain links TRBV27 to TRBJ2-7, with TRBD1 identical over 7 bases. Germline CDR1 and CDR2: MNHEY and SMNVEV (reference sequence). This CDR3 is built from 15 residues. Trimming at V came to 1 base and at J to 1 base, leaving 4 bases not matched to a gene. The CDR3 region is CASSLWGTDSYEQYF. CDR3 nucleotides: TGTGCCAGCAGTTTATGGGGGACAGATTCCTACGAGCAGTACTTC.

This chain links TRBV30 with TRBJ1-6; D uncertain. Germline loops: CDR1 GTSNPN, CDR2 SVGIG (reference sequence). V lost 3 bases to trimming and J lost 7 bases, with 10 bases between them. The CDR3 consists of 13 residues. The CDR3 DNA reads TGTGCCTGGAGAGCCCCCGGGAATTCACCCCTCCACTTT. Encoded protein: CAWRAPGNSPLHF.

This clone appeared a single time. The rearrangement uses TRBV5-8 and TRBJ2-2; 9 bases line up with TRBD1. Trimming cost V 3 bases and J 1 base; bases outside gene matches: 7. The germline CDR1 and CDR2 sequences are SGHTS and YDEGEE. The CDR3 consists of 17 residues. The CDR3 loop is CASSSRWGQGNTGELFF. Written as DNA, the CDR3 is TGTGCCAGCAGCTCCCGGTGGGGACAGGGGAACACCGGGGAGCTGTTTTTT.

V gene TRBV7-2 combines with J gene TRBJ2-7, with 9 bases identical to TRBD2. Germline CDR1 reads SGHTA; CDR2 reads FQGNSA. The ends lost 4 bases at V and 4 bases at J; junction bases unmatched: 11. CDR3 length equals 16 residues. CDR3 region: CASSYRPAGGRYEQYF. DNA for the CDR3: TGTGCCAGCAGCTACCGACCAGCGGGGGGTAGATACGAGCAGTACTTC.

The rearrangement links TRBV27 to TRBJ2-2, with D maybe TRBD1 (8 bases). This CDR3 is 17 amino acids long. V was shortened by 4 bases and J by 4 bases, with 19 bases between the two germline ends. CDR1 MNHEY and CDR2 SMNVEV come from the germline V gene (reference sequence). The CDR3: CASSSWGGTGLTGELFF. For the CDR3, the DNA is TGTGCCAGCAGTTCCTGGGGAGGGACAGGCCTCACCGGGGAGCTGTTTTTT.

The chain joins TRBV15 to TRBJ2-1, with D uncertain. V was pared by 0 bases and J by 1 base, with 10 bases between. Germline CDR1 is LNHNV and CDR2 is YYDKDF (reference sequence). CDR3 length equals 16 residues. Written as DNA, the CDR3 is TGTGCCACCAGCAGAGATAGGATACAGTCCTACAATGAGCAGTTCTTC. It encodes CATSRDRIQSYNEQFF. Full variable domain (rest looked up from reference TRBV15 and TRBJ2-1): DAMVIQNPRYQVTQFGKPVTLSCSQTLNHNVMYWYQQKSSQAPKLLFHYYDKDFNNEADTPDNFQSRRPNTSFCFLDIRSPGLGDTAMYLCATSRDRIQSYNEQFFGPGTRLTVL.

The chain employs TRBV7-8 and TRBJ1-1; D gene uncertain. This CDR3 is 15 amino acids long. CDR1 SGHVS and CDR2 FQNEAQ come from the germline V gene. V was cut by 0 bases and J by 1 base, with 9 bases left in between. CDR3 sequence reads: CASSLAQFPNTEAFF. In DNA, the CDR3 is TGTGCCAGCAGCTTAGCTCAGTTTCCGAACACTGAAGCTTTCTTT.

This rearrangement joins TRBV6-5 to TRBJ2-7; 7 bases map to TRBD1. Germline V CDR1 and CDR2: MNHEY, SVGAGI. This CDR3 comprises 13 residues. V lost 6 bases to trimming and J lost 5 bases; unmatched junction nucleotides: 7. Here the CDR3 reads CASRGQNINEQYF. CDR3 coding DNA: TGTGCCAGCAGGGGACAGAATATTAACGAGCAGTACTTC.

The V and J genes are TRBV5-1 and TRBJ2-1; TRBD2 matches 9 bases. V was pared by 0 bases and J by 0 bases, with 10 bases of the junction left unmatched. The germline gives CDR1 SGHRS, CDR2 YFSETQ. The length of the CDR3 is 19 residues. DNA for the CDR3: TGCGCCAGCAGCTTGGACACGACTAGCGGCGCCAGCTCCTACAATGAGCAGTTCTTC. Residues: CASSLDTTSGASSYNEQFF.

This clone was seen a handful of times. This chain joins TRBV2 and TRBJ1-4, with 7 bases aligning to TRBD1. The CDR3 totals 14 residues. Per the germline V gene, CDR1 is SNHLY and CDR2 is FYNNEI. Trimming cost V 6 bases and J 4 bases; bases outside gene matches: 5. The CDR3 loop reads CASRPGQSNEKLFF. Written as DNA, the CDR3 is TGTGCCAGCAGGCCGGGACAGAGTAATGAAAAACTGTTTTTT.

The chain's CDR3 is CAWSRRGEVYEQYF. Here the CDR3 DNA reads TGTGCCTGGAGCCGTCGAGGGGAGGTTTACGAGCAGTACTTC. This chain joins TRBV30 and TRBJ2-7, with TRBD2 as a possible D gene (6 bases). Germline values: CDR1 GTSNPN, CDR2 SVGIG (reference sequence). V dropped 3 bases and J dropped 4 bases, with 16 bases sitting between them. CDR3 length equals 14 residues.

J is TRBJ2-2 and V is TRBV10-2; the match to TRBD2 covers 13 bases. Trimming took 6 bases from V and 4 from J; bases not matched to a gene: 5. The CDR3 length is 16 residues. Germline values: CDR1 WSHSY, CDR2 SAAADI. The CDR3 sequence: CASRTSGGPGTGELFF. CDR3 nucleotide sequence: TGCGCCAGCAGGACTAGCGGGGGGCCGGGCACCGGGGAGCTGTTTTTT.

CDR3 DNA sequence: TGTGCCAGCAGTTTACAGTCAACTAATGAAAAACTGTTTTTT. It codes for CASSLQSTNEKLFF. The rearrangement joins TRBV28 to TRBJ1-4; D not resolved. V lost 2 bases to trimming and J lost 0 bases, with 4 bases between them. Germline CDR1 reads MDHEN; CDR2 reads SYDVKM. The CDR3 is 14 amino acids.